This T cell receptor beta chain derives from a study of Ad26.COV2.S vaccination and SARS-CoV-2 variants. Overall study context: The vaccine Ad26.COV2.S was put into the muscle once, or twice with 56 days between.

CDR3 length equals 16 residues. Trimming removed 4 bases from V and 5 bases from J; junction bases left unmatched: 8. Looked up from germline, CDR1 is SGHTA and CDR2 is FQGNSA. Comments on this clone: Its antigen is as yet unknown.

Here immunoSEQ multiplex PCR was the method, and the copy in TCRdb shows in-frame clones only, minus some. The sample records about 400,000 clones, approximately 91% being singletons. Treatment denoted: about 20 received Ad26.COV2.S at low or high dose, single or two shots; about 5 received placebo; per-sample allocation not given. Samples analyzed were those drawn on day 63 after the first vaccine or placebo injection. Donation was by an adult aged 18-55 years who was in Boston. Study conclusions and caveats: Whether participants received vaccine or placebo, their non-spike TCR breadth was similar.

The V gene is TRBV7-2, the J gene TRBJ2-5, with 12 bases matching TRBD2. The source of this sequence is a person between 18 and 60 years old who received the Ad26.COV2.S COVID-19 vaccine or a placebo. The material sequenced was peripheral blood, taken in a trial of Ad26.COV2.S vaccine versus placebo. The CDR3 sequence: CASSSGLAGRGETQYF. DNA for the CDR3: TGTGCCAGCAGCTCCGGACTAGCGGGACGAGGGGAGACCCAGTACTTC.